These 11 T cell receptor beta chains originate from one sample sequenced in a study of cytomegalovirus exposure and HLA in healthy donors. PCR primers comprised 60 Vbeta and 13 Jbeta primers. Method: immunoSEQ multiplex PCR; TCRdb's copy keeps in-frame clones and lacks some. The data show some 130,000 clones, approximately 71% seen once. The specimen sequenced was PBMCs. Receptors originate from a man between 25 and 39 years old in good health and CMV-seronegative.

The chain is built from TRBV2 and TRBJ2-3, with TRBD1 as a possible D gene (5 bases). Trimming removed 2 bases from V and 4 bases from J, with 13 bases in between. CDR3 length: 15 amino acids. Germline V lookup: CDR1 SNHLY, CDR2 FYNNEI. The CDR3 spells CASSEKGTRADTQYF. The DNA for the CDR3 is TGTGCCAGCAGTGAAAAGGGCACCAGGGCAGATACGCAGTATTTT.

The chain recombines TRBV7-9 with TRBJ2-7; 10 nucleotides agree with TRBD1. CDR1 is SEHNR, CDR2 FQNEAQ, per germline (reference sequence). There are 14 residues in the CDR3. The junction had 5 bases not matched to a gene; V was cut back by 4 bases and J by 5 bases. The CDR3 reads CASSSDRGRHEQYF. CDR3 sequence (DNA): TGTGCCAGCAGCTCAGACAGGGGGCGCCACGAGCAGTACTTC.

This chain uses TRBV5-4 with TRBJ2-7; D possibly corresponds to TRBD2 (7 bases). In germline, CDR1 is SGHNT, CDR2 YYREEE (reference sequence). This CDR3 spans 16 amino acids. Trimming took 3 bases from V and 4 from J, leaving 20 bases between them. The CDR3 protein is CASSWGGRLGAYEQYF. The CDR3 nucleotides are TGTGCCAGCAGCTGGGGAGGGCGGTTGGGGGCATACGAGCAGTACTTC. Filled out from reference TRBV5-4 and TRBJ2-7, the complete variable domain reads ETGVTQSPTHLIKTRGQQVTLRCSSQSGHNTVSWYQQALGQGPQFIFQYYREEENGRGNFPPRFSGLQFPNYSSELNVNALELDDSALYLCASSWGGRLGAYEQYFGPGTRLTVT.

This clone has only one observation. The V and J genes are TRBV27 and TRBJ2-7, with D possibly TRBD2 on 6 matching bases. Germline CDR1 MNHEY, CDR2 SMNVEV (reference sequence). The CDR3 is 13 amino acids. Trimming cost V 2 bases and J 3 bases, with 8 bases left between them. CDR3: CASSLGGNYEQYF. As DNA, the CDR3 is TGTGCCAGCAGTTTAGGAGGGAACTACGAGCAGTACTTC.

The V call is TRBV6-1, the J call TRBJ2-7, with 11 bases that match TRBD1. This CDR3 comprises 15 residues. V trimming: 4 bases; J trimming: 2 bases; junction bases outside the gene matches: 4. Germline V gene lookup returns CDR1 MNHNS and CDR2 SASEGT. The DNA of the CDR3 is TGTGCCAGCAGTGCTCGGACAGGGGGCCCCTACGAGCAGTACTTC. Its protein product is CASSARTGGPYEQYF.

The V and J genes are TRBV5-6 and TRBJ2-3; TRBD1 aligns across 10 bases. Germline CDR1 SGHDT, CDR2 YYEEEE. Trimming took 0 bases from V and 2 from J; bases not matched to a gene: 6. The CDR3 has 17 amino acids. The DNA for the CDR3 is TGTGCCAGCAGCTTGGCGGGACAGGGGACTTTCACAGATACGCAGTATTTT. Translated: CASSLAGQGTFTDTQYF.

This chain joins TRBV6-5 and TRBJ2-3; no definite D call. The CDR3 spans 13 residues. The germline V gene encodes CDR1 MNHEY and CDR2 SVGAGI. Deletions cut 2 bases from V and 2 bases from J, with 5 bases between. Here the CDR3 reads CASSYVVTDTQYF. The DNA for the CDR3 is TGTGCCAGCAGTTACGTAGTCACAGATACGCAGTATTTT.

The J gene is TRBJ2-2, the V gene TRBV11-1; unclear D gene. Trimming removed 1 base from V and 3 bases from J, with 12 bases in between. Germline CDR1 SGHAT, CDR2 FQDESV (reference sequence). The CDR3 is 16 amino acids. Here the CDR3 reads CASSLGSRIDTGELFF. CDR3 bases: TGTGCCAGCAGCTTAGGTTCCAGGATCGACACCGGGGAGCTGTTTTTT.

This chain joins TRBV6-1 and TRBJ2-7, with D possibly TRBD2 on 6 matching bases. Germline V gene sequence: CDR1 MNHNS, CDR2 SASEGT. CDR3 length: 15 residues. The ends were cut back, 3 bases at V and 5 bases at J, with 17 bases in the middle. The CDR3 protein is CASSDFRPGGHEQYF. CDR3 DNA: TGTGCCAGCAGTGATTTCCGGCCAGGAGGGCACGAGCAGTACTTC.

The chain links TRBV4-1 to TRBJ2-7; 8 nucleotides align to TRBD2. With 4 bases clipped from V and 2 bases from J, the junction kept 7 bases outside the gene matches. Germline values: CDR1 MGHRA, CDR2 YSYEKL. The length of the CDR3 is 15 residues. The CDR3 sequence: CASSLLAGTTYEQYF. The DNA for the CDR3 is TGCGCCAGCAGCCTCTTAGCGGGGACCACCTACGAGCAGTACTTC.

This clone was counted between two and nine times. This chain links TRBV28 with TRBJ2-1, with D perhaps TRBD2 (6 bases). CDR3 length equals 15 residues. Trimming left V 5 bases short and J 0 bases short, with 11 bases between. Looked up from germline, CDR1 is MDHEN and CDR2 is SYDVKM. The CDR3 protein is CASSPTRNSYNEQFF. For the CDR3, the DNA is TGTGCCAGCAGTCCGACTAGAAACTCCTACAATGAGCAGTTCTTC. The full variable domain, rest sourced from reference TRBV28 and TRBJ2-1, is DVKVTQSSRYLVKRTGEKVFLECVQDMDHENMFWYRQDPGLGLRLIYFSYDVKMKEKGDIPEGYSVSREKKERFSLILESASTNQTSMYLCASSPTRNSYNEQFFGPGTRLTVL.